Described below is a single T cell receptor beta chain sequence and its context. These data belong to a study of regulatory T cells in long-lasting Graves disease. Researchers made TCR beta libraries by using iRepertoire HTBI primers and running Arm-PCR on CDR3 regions. Via MiXCR, TCRdb re-called the multiplex PCR reads, giving one row per CDR3 protein. The sample has over 500,000 distinct CDR3 sequences; about 15% are singletons. Germline assignment: CDR1 GTSNPN and CDR2 SVGIG (reference sequence). With V trimmed by 5 bases and J by 0 bases, 1 base remained unmatched. The CDR3 loop spans 13 amino acids. Stated time point: newly diagnosed GD, antithyroid drugs for less than 3 months. Construction of the TCR library relied on RNA isolated from PBMCs. These data were likewise used in another study, on T cells in Graves' hyperthyroidism and ophthalmopathy.

The receptor comes from a young man with Graves disease. The chain links TRBV30 to TRBJ1-3, with TRBD1 matching over 7 bases. The sample here was peripheral blood mononuclear cells (PBMCs), taken at new diagnosis, from a patient treated with antithyroid drugs. CDR3 in DNA: TGTGCCTGGGACAGGGACTCTGGAAACACCATATATTTT. Its translation: CAWDRDSGNTIYF.